A selection of T cell receptor beta chains follows, all from one sample in a study of blood T cell repertoires in COVID-19. Sequencing used immunoSEQ multiplex PCR; TCRdb keeps in-frame clones, though not all of them. Here the sample spans about 210,000 clones, about 81% being singletons. Sequenced: PBMCs or T cells enriched from blood (not recorded which). These receptors were collected from a man aged 35 to 55 who had recovered from COVID-19. The CDR3 runs from the conserved cysteine through the conserved F or W. D genes are given only for firm matches. Expanded clones are given a class, and other clones once, few, many or no size at all.

cdr3_aa cdr3_nt d_call j_call v_call clone_size
CASSPVGDSPYEQYF TGTGCCAGCTCTCCAGTCGGGGACAGCCCCTACGAGCAGTACTTC TRBD1 TRBJ2-7 TRBV18 NA
CASSDLLSNQPQHF TGTGCCAGCAGCGATTTACTCAGCAATCAGCCCCAGCATTTT NA TRBJ1-5 TRBV6-5 NA
CASSQDSWQGNTEAFF TGTGCCAGCAGCCAAGATAGTTGGCAGGGGAACACTGAAGCTTTCTTT NA TRBJ1-1 TRBV14 NA
CASGFSGVEQYF TGTGCTAGTGGTTTTTCAGGGGTCGAGCAGTACTTC NA TRBJ2-7 TRBV12-5 NA
CASSQVGSGYNEQFF TGCGCCAGCAGCCAAGTTGGTAGCGGATACAATGAGCAGTTCTTC NA TRBJ2-1 TRBV4-1 many
CASSLGTGMTDTQYF TGTGCCAGCTCACTCGGGACAGGGATGACAGATACGCAGTATTTT TRBD1 TRBJ2-3 TRBV18 NA
CASSPSGRGEKLFF TGTGCCAGCAGCCCAAGTGGGAGGGGTGAAAAACTGTTTTTT NA TRBJ1-4 TRBV3-1/TRBV3-2 NA
CASSTQTGGTEAFF TGTGCCAGCAGCACTCAGACAGGGGGGACTGAAGCTTTCTTT TRBD1 TRBJ1-1 TRBV9 NA
CASKRIHGATDTQYF TGTGCCAGCAAGAGAATCCACGGAGCCACAGATACGCAGTATTTT NA TRBJ2-3 TRBV6-5 NA
CASSQLQDEQYF TGTGCCAGCAGTCAACTACAGGACGAGCAGTACTTC NA TRBJ2-7 TRBV12-3/TRBV12-4 NA
CASSSYRGVEQYF TGTGCCAGCAGTTCCTACAGGGGGGTCGAGCAGTACTTC TRBD1 TRBJ2-7 TRBV28 NA
CASSLDRTYEQYF TGTGCCAGCAGCTTAGACAGAACCTACGAGCAGTACTTC NA TRBJ2-7 TRBV6-5 NA
CASSPLGVPHNEQFF TGTGCCAGCTCACCACTAGGGGTGCCCCACAATGAGCAGTTCTTC NA TRBJ2-1 TRBV18 NA
CASQSGLAGNEQFF TGTGCCAGCCAATCAGGACTAGCGGGCAATGAGCAGTTCTTC TRBD2 TRBJ2-1 TRBV2 NA
CASSEAHGGQGTEAFF TGTGCCAGCAGTGAAGCGCACGGGGGACAGGGAACTGAAGCTTTCTTT TRBD1 TRBJ1-1 TRBV2 NA
CAISDSGRTSSGANVLTF TGTGCCATCAGTGACAGTGGACGGACTTCTTCTGGGGCCAACGTCCTGACTTTC NA TRBJ2-6 TRBV10-3 NA
CASSLQGQPSNEKLFF TGCGCCAGCAGCTTACAGGGACAGCCTTCGAATGAAAAACTGTTTTTT TRBD1 TRBJ1-4 TRBV5-1 NA
CASRRDRGVGRTDTQYF TGTGCCAGCAGGAGGGACAGGGGAGTTGGGCGCACAGATACGCAGTATTTT TRBD1 TRBJ2-3 TRBV2 NA
CASSSGTGLTDTQYF TGTGCCAGTAGTTCCGGGACAGGGCTCACAGATACGCAGTATTTT TRBD1 TRBJ2-3 TRBV19 NA
CAWDRGEQYF TGTGCCTGGGACAGGGGCGAGCAGTACTTC TRBD1 TRBJ2-7 TRBV30 NA
CASSSTVNTEAFF TGTGCCAGCAGTTCGACAGTGAACACTGAAGCTTTCTTT NA TRBJ1-1 TRBV27 NA
CASSPILSRQPQHF TGTGCCAGCAGCCCCATTTTGTCGCGGCAGCCCCAGCATTTT NA TRBJ1-5 TRBV28 NA
CATSDPGTGRNIQYF TGTGCCACCAGTGATCCAGGGACAGGGCGGAACATTCAGTACTTC TRBD1 TRBJ2-4 TRBV24-1 NA
CASSEASGLAGGQFF TGCGCCAGCAGTGAAGCCTCGGGACTAGCGGGAGGGCAGTTCTTC TRBD2 TRBJ2-1 TRBV10-1 NA
CASSLSPTNRADTQYF TGTGCCAGCAGTTTATCGCCCACGAACAGGGCAGATACGCAGTATTTT NA TRBJ2-3 TRBV27 NA
CASKLRGSMNTEAFF TGCGCCAGCAAACTCAGGGGGTCCATGAACACTGAAGCTTTCTTT TRBD1 TRBJ1-1 TRBV4-1 few
CASSSQNTGELFF TGCGCCAGCAGCTCACAGAACACCGGGGAGCTGTTTTTT NA TRBJ2-2 TRBV5-1 NA
CASSRSTTGQGPYEQYF TGTGCCAGCAGCCGATCGACTACGGGACAGGGACCTTACGAGCAGTACTTC TRBD1 TRBJ2-7 TRBV7-6 NA
CAIRNPSATNEKLFF TGTGCCATCCGTAACCCCAGCGCAACTAATGAAAAACTGTTTTTT NA TRBJ1-4 TRBV10-3 NA
CASSERGSGQPQHF TGTGCCAGCAGTGAACGGGGGTCGGGTCAGCCCCAGCATTTT NA TRBJ1-5 TRBV6-1 once
CASSPWLAGWQYF TGTGCCAGCAGCCCCTGGCTGGCGGGATGGCAGTACTTC NA TRBJ2-7 TRBV7-9 NA
CASSLWLNEQFF TGTGCCAGCAGTTTATGGCTTAATGAGCAGTTCTTC NA TRBJ2-1 TRBV12-3/TRBV12-4 NA
CASSPQRAGSRGNTIYF TGTGCCAGCTCACCGCAGAGGGCGGGGAGTCGTGGAAACACCATATATTTT NA TRBJ1-3 TRBV18 NA
CASSPGIGTGELFF TGTGCCAGTAGTCCAGGGATAGGGACCGGGGAGCTGTTTTTT NA TRBJ2-2 TRBV19 NA
CASRRDRENTIYF TGTGCCAGCAGGAGGGACAGGGAAAACACCATATATTTT TRBD1 TRBJ1-3 TRBV6-5 NA
CASSRGTGAAVSYNSPLHF TGTGCCAGCTCCCGAGGGACAGGGGCCGCCGTGTCCTATAATTCACCCCTCCACTTT TRBD1 TRBJ1-6 TRBV27 NA
CSVETQGAPNYGYTF TGCAGCGTTGAGACCCAGGGGGCGCCTAACTATGGCTACACCTTC TRBD1 TRBJ1-2 TRBV29-1 NA
CASSLGTGGNEQFF TGTGCCAGCAGCTTGGGGACAGGGGGCAATGAGCAGTTCTTC TRBD1 TRBJ2-1 TRBV7-3 NA
CASSSPLGGANTGELFF TGTGCCAGCAGCTCCCCTTTAGGCGGGGCGAACACCGGGGAGCTGTTTTTT NA TRBJ2-2 TRBV11-2 NA
CATSRLTAFLAKNIQYF TGTGCCACCAGCAGACTGACAGCCTTTCTAGCCAAAAACATTCAGTACTTC NA TRBJ2-4 TRBV15 NA
CASSRLAGGDNEQFF TGTGCCAGCAGTCGCCTAGCGGGAGGGGACAATGAGCAGTTCTTC TRBD2 TRBJ2-1 TRBV28 NA
CASSDAGRREQFF TGTGCCAGCAGTGATGCGGGGCGCCGTGAGCAGTTCTTC NA TRBJ2-1 TRBV6-4 once
CASSIMTTTNEKLFF TGTGCCAGTAGTATAATGACAACAACTAATGAAAAACTGTTTTTT NA TRBJ1-4 TRBV19 NA
CASSFPTSGGSYNEQFF TGTGCCAGCAGCTTCCCGACTAGCGGGGGGTCCTACAATGAGCAGTTCTTC TRBD2 TRBJ2-1 TRBV7-9 NA
CASSQVGTGGTGNTIYF TGCGCCAGCAGCCAAGTAGGGACAGGGGGTACTGGAAACACCATATATTTT TRBD1 TRBJ1-3 TRBV4-1 NA
CASSLIRRGFQETQYF TGTGCCAGCAGCCTCATTAGGCGGGGTTTCCAAGAGACCCAGTACTTC NA TRBJ2-5 TRBV3-1/TRBV3-2 NA
CASSIFRDSVNTEAFF TGTGCCAGCAGCATTTTCAGGGACAGCGTTAACACTGAAGCTTTCTTT TRBD1 TRBJ1-1 TRBV11-2 NA
CASSPNLSRTSGGRDNEQFF TGTGCCAGCTCACCCAACCTTTCACGGACTAGCGGGGGGAGGGACAATGAGCAGTTCTTC TRBD2 TRBJ2-1 TRBV18 NA
CASGLVLRNTGELFF TGTGCTAGTGGTTTGGTACTTAGGAACACCGGGGAGCTGTTTTTT NA TRBJ2-2 TRBV12-5 NA
CASSLDGVSNYGYTF TGTGCCAGCAGCTTGGACGGGGTATCGAACTATGGCTACACCTTC NA TRBJ1-2 TRBV5-5 NA
CAGSGQENFNQPQHF TGTGCCGGATCGGGACAGGAAAACTTCAATCAGCCCCAGCATTTT TRBD1 TRBJ1-5 TRBV30 NA